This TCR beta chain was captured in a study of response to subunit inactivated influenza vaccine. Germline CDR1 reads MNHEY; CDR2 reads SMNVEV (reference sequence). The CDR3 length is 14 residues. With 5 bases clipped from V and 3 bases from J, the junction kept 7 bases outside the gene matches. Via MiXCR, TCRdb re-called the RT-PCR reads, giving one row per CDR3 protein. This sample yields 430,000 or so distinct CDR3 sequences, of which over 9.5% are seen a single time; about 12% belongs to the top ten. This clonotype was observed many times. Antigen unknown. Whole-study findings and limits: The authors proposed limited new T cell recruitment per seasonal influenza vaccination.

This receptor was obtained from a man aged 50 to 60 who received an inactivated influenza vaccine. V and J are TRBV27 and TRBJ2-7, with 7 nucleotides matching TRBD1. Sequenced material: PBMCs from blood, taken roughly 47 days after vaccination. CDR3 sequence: CASSLGTAGYEQYF. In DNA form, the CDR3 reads TGTGCCAGCAGTCTTGGGACAGCAGGCTACGAGCAGTACTTC.